The rows below give T cell receptor beta chains drawn from one sample of a study of OX40 agonist ivuxolimab in advanced cancers. Assay used: immunoSEQ multiplex PCR; TCRdb lists only in-frame clones, some missing. This table holds tens of thousands of clones, approximately 94% found once. This specimen was CD4+ or CD8+ T cells sorted from blood, taken in a trial of the OX40 agonist ivuxolimab. The receptors were sampled from an adult with an advanced solid tumor such as melanoma, head and neck, liver or kidney cancer. CDR3s include the opening cysteine and the closing phenylalanine or tryptophan. The D gene is left open where the match is weak. Clone size is not always given. Where it is, it says once, few, many or a class for expanded clones.

cdr3_nt cdr3_aa d_call clone_size j_call v_call
TGTGCCAGCAGCCCCCCGGAGGGTGGGGGGGGAGACGGGGAGCTGTTTTTT CASSPPEGGGGDGELFF TRBD2 once TRBJ2-2 TRBV9
TGTGCCAGCAGTTTTGCAAGCACTGGAAACACCATATATTTT CASSFASTGNTIYF . . TRBJ1-3 TRBV28
TGTGCCAGCAGCCCGAACACTGAAGCTTTCTTT CASSPNTEAFF . . TRBJ1-1 TRBV2
TGTGCCAGCAGCCTCCGGGGGGGGAGTCCCTTAAACTATGGCTACACCTTC CASSLRGGSPLNYGYTF . once TRBJ1-2 TRBV28
TGTGCCAGCAGCATCAGGGACAGGGGGACCTACGAGCAGTACTTC CASSIRDRGTYEQYF TRBD1 . TRBJ2-7 TRBV13
TGCAGCGTTGACGTGGGGCGGGGTGGGGCGTCCTACGAGCAGTACTTC CSVDVGRGGASYEQYF . . TRBJ2-7 TRBV29-1
TGTGCCAGTAGTATTACCGGGACAGGGAGGTATGGCTACACCTTC CASSITGTGRYGYTF TRBD1 . TRBJ1-2 TRBV19
TGCGCCAGCAGCCCCCTAGCGGGAGGGCGGGATGAGCAGTTCTTC CASSPLAGGRDEQFF TRBD2 once TRBJ2-1 TRBV4-1
TGCGCCAGCAGTGAGTACGGACAGGGGGCTTGGGGCACTGAAGCTTTCTTT CASSEYGQGAWGTEAFF TRBD1 . TRBJ1-1 TRBV10-1
TGTGCCAGCAGTAATGGGGGATGGAGCACTGAAGCTTTCTTT CASSNGGWSTEAFF . . TRBJ1-1 TRBV27
TGTGCCAGCAGCTTCGGGGAAGAGACCCAGTACTTC CASSFGEETQYF . . TRBJ2-5 TRBV7-9
TGTGCCAGCAGCCCTCGGGACAGAAGATACGAGCAGTACTTC CASSPRDRRYEQYF TRBD1 . TRBJ2-7 TRBV9
TGTGCCAGCAGTAAAACAGGGTTGGCTCAGCCCCAGCATTTT CASSKTGLAQPQHF . . TRBJ1-5 TRBV6-4
TGTGCCAGCAGTTTATCGTGGCGGGAGATGACAGATACGCAGTATTTT CASSLSWREMTDTQYF TRBD2 . TRBJ2-3 TRBV27
TGCGCCAGCAGGACAGGAGATTCATACGCCTACGAGCAGTACTTC CASRTGDSYAYEQYF . . TRBJ2-7 TRBV10-1
TGTGCCAGCAGCTTGACTAGTTTCTTCAATGAGCAGTTCTTC CASSLTSFFNEQFF . . TRBJ2-1 TRBV11-3
TGTGCCAGCAGTCGGACAGGGTTAAGCAATCAGCCCCAGCATTTT CASSRTGLSNQPQHF TRBD1 . TRBJ1-5 TRBV27
TGTGCCAGCAGTGAAGAAGAGGGGGCCTCGGGAAACACCATATATTTT CASSEEEGASGNTIYF TRBD1 . TRBJ1-3 TRBV6-1
TGTGCCAGCAGCTTAGAAAAGGGGGGCCGCACAGATACGCAGTATTTT CASSLEKGGRTDTQYF . . TRBJ2-3 TRBV13
TGTGCCACCAGCGGGAGAGGGGGATATAGCAATCAGCCCCAGCATTTT CATSGRGGYSNQPQHF . . TRBJ1-5 TRBV15
TGTGCCAGGGGGGCAGGGTCTGACAAAAACATTCAGTACTTC CARGAGSDKNIQYF . once TRBJ2-4 TRBV2
TGTGCCAGCAGTTGGACAGGGGGCAGTTATGAGCAGTTCTTC CASSWTGGSYEQFF TRBD1 . TRBJ2-1 TRBV9
TGTGCCAGCAGTTACGGGACAGGGGATCAGCCCCAGCATTTT CASSYGTGDQPQHF TRBD1 . TRBJ1-5 TRBV27
TGTGCCAGCAGTCCAAGGACAGGGGCCGTTAATCAGCCCCAGCATTTT CASSPRTGAVNQPQHF TRBD1 . TRBJ1-5 TRBV27
TGTGCCAGCTGCCTTAGCGGGGGCCTATCCTACGAGCAGTACTTC CASCLSGGLSYEQYF TRBD2 . TRBJ2-7 TRBV6-1
TGTGCCAGCAGCTTTGGAGGGACTGGAAACACCATATATTTT CASSFGGTGNTIYF . . TRBJ1-3 TRBV5-5
TGTGCCAGCAGTGAACTAGCCAATGAGCAGTTCTTC CASSELANEQFF . . TRBJ2-1 TRBV2
TGCGCCAGCAGCTTTTTCCCAGGGAACACCGGGGAGCTGTTTTTT CASSFFPGNTGELFF . . TRBJ2-2 TRBV5-1
TGTGCCAGTAGCCTCCTGACAGGGCTGCGCTATGAAAAACTGTTTTTT CASSLLTGLRYEKLFF TRBD1 . TRBJ1-4 TRBV19
TGCGCCAGCGGTGCAGGTTTAGGCACAGATACGCAGTATTTT CASGAGLGTDTQYF . . TRBJ2-3 TRBV10-1
TGTGCCAGCAGTACCCCTGGCCCGGGGTCTGGAAACACCATATATTTT CASSTPGPGSGNTIYF . . TRBJ1-3 TRBV6-6
TGTGCCAGCAGCTTATTCGACAGCGATGGCTACACCTTC CASSLFDSDGYTF . . TRBJ1-2 TRBV7-9
TGTGCCAGCAGCGTAGGGCTGGGAACCTACGAGCAGTACTTC CASSVGLGTYEQYF . . TRBJ2-7 TRBV9
TGTGCCAGCAGCGTAACCGGGAGCCGAGGAAACACCATATATTTT CASSVTGSRGNTIYF . . TRBJ1-3 TRBV7-6
TGCGCCAGCAGCCCCGAGTTTGGTGCCATCACCGGGGAGCTGTTTTTT CASSPEFGAITGELFF . . TRBJ2-2 TRBV4-3
TGTGCCAGCAGTTTAGGGACAGGGGATTCACCCCTCCACTTT CASSLGTGDSPLHF TRBD1 . TRBJ1-6 TRBV27